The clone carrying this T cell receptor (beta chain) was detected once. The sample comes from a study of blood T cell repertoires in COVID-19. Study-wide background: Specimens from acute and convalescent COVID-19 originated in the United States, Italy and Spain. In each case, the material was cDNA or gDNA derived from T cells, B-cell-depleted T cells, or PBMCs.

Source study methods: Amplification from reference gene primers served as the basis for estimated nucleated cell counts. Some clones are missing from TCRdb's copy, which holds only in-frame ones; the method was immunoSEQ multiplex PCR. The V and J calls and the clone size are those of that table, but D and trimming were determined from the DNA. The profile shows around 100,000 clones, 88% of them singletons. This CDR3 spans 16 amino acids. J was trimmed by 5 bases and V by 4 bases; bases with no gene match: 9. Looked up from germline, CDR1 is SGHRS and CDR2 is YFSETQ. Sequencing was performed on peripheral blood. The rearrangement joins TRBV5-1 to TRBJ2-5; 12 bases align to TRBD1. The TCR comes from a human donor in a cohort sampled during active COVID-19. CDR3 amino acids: CASSRGTGGAWETQYF. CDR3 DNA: TGCGCCAGCAGCCGAGGGACAGGGGGCGCTTGGGAGACCCAGTACTTC.